Listed below are T cell receptor beta chains from one sample, sequenced in a study of OX40 agonist ivuxolimab in advanced cancers. Method: immunoSEQ multiplex PCR; TCRdb's copy keeps in-frame clones and lacks some. The table has over 50,000 clones, 82% seen once. The source material was CD4+ or CD8+ T cells sorted from blood, sampled in a trial of the OX40 agonist ivuxolimab. The receptors were gathered from an adult with an advanced solid tumor such as melanoma, head and neck, liver or kidney cancer. Both conserved end residues are part of each CDR3. D genes are given only for firm matches. The size entry is marked missing in some rows and otherwise reads once, few, many or a size class.

D gene	clone size	V gene	J gene	CDR3 DNA	CDR3 protein
NA	NA	TRBV18	TRBJ2-1	TGTGCCAGCTCACCAGAGTCCAGGGCGAGAGATGAGCAGTTCTTC	CASSPESRARDEQFF
NA	few	TRBV5-1	TRBJ1-1	TGCGCCAGCAGCTTGGACCGCAGGAACACTGAAGCTTTCTTT	CASSLDRRNTEAFF
NA	NA	TRBV28	TRBJ2-1	TGTGCCAGCAGTTTGGATGGACATCAGCAGTTCTTC	CASSLDGHQQFF
TRBD1	NA	TRBV6-1	TRBJ1-4	TGTGCCAGCAGTGAAACCCGCCAGGGGGCGTATAATGAAAAACTGTTTTTT	CASSETRQGAYNEKLFF
TRBD2	NA	TRBV19	TRBJ2-5	TGTGCCAGTAGTATAGAGGGCGGGGGGGCAGGAGAGACCCAGTACTTC	CASSIEGGGAGETQYF
NA	NA	TRBV5-4	TRBJ2-7	TGCGCGCTTAGGACGGAGGGGTCCTACGAGCAGTACTTC	CALRTEGSYEQYF
NA	once	TRBV2	TRBJ1-6	TGTGCCAGCAGTGACGGGGGTTTACGGGACTATAATTCACCCCTCCACTTT	CASSDGGLRDYNSPLHF
NA	NA	TRBV19	TRBJ2-7	TGTGCCAGTAGTAGTACAGGGAGGAGTACTTCCTACGAGCAGTACTTC	CASSSTGRSTSYEQYF
NA	NA	TRBV2	TRBJ2-5	TGTGCCAGCAGTGAACCGGAGACCCAGTACTTC	CASSEPETQYF
NA	once	TRBV7-8	TRBJ1-2	TGTGCCAGCAGCTTAGAGACAGGCGGTGGCTACACCTTC	CASSLETGGGYTF
NA	NA	TRBV4-1	TRBJ1-4	TGCGCCAGCAGCCTAGCGGCAACTAATGAAAAACTGTTTTTT	CASSLAATNEKLFF
NA	NA	TRBV19	TRBJ2-6	TGTGCCAGTAGTATTGGATCTGGGGCCAACGTCCTGACTTTC	CASSIGSGANVLTF
TRBD1	NA	TRBV6-5	TRBJ1-1	TGTGCCAGCAGTCCACGGACAGGGGCGAACACTGAAGCTTTCTTT	CASSPRTGANTEAFF
NA	few	TRBV27	TRBJ2-1	TGTGCCAGCAAGGTTGGCGGGCTCCCTGTGCCCTACAATGAGCAGTTCTTC	CASKVGGLPVPYNEQFF
NA	NA	TRBV5-1	TRBJ2-3	TGCGCCAGCAGCTTGAGGGGGGAAATTGCCGTCGATACGCAGTATTTT	CASSLRGEIAVDTQYF
NA	NA	TRBV5-1	TRBJ1-4	TGCGCCAGCAGCTTTGACCAGGGAAAACTGTTTTTT	CASSFDQGKLFF
TRBD1	once	TRBV18	TRBJ2-1	TGTGCCAGCTCCGGACAGGGGGGCAATGAGCAGTTCTTC	CASSGQGGNEQFF
TRBD1	NA	TRBV30	TRBJ2-1	TGTGCCTGGACCCCGGACAGGGCCCCCTACAATGAGCAGTTCTTC	CAWTPDRAPYNEQFF
TRBD2	NA	TRBV29-1	TRBJ2-5	TGCAGCGTTGGACGGGAGGGAGAGACCCAGTACTTC	CSVGREGETQYF
NA	NA	TRBV28	TRBJ1-1	TGTGCCAGCAGAGGGCCCCGGGGACCGAGCAGCACTGAAGCTTTCTTT	CASRGPRGPSSTEAFF
TRBD1	NA	TRBV6-5	TRBJ2-7	TGTGCCAGCAGGACTGGACAGGCGAGATACGAGCAGTACTTC	CASRTGQARYEQYF
NA	NA	TRBV11-2	TRBJ2-5	TGTGCCAGCAGCTTAGCGCCTGGCCGACAAGAGACCCAGTACTTC	CASSLAPGRQETQYF
NA	NA	TRBV7-3	TRBJ1-4	TGTGCCAGCAGCTTAACGGTTAATGAAAAACTGTTTTTT	CASSLTVNEKLFF
NA	NA	TRBV7-2	TRBJ1-2	TGTGCCAGCAGCTCGAGGATTTTTGGGGACTATGGCTACACCTTC	CASSSRIFGDYGYTF
TRBD2	NA	TRBV27	TRBJ2-5	TGTGCCAGCAGTTTAGTGTCGGCGGGGGGGCAAGAGACCCAGTACTTC	CASSLVSAGGQETQYF
NA	NA	TRBV7-9	TRBJ1-2	TGTGCCAGCAGCTTAGATTGGCTGGGGTATGGCTACACCTTC	CASSLDWLGYGYTF
NA	NA	TRBV21-1	TRBJ1-5	TGTGCCGCCAAACTCCAGGGATATACGGAGAGCAATCAGCCCCAGCATTTT	CAAKLQGYTESNQPQHF
TRBD2	NA	TRBV19	TRBJ2-1	TGTGCCAGTATTATAACGGGGGGGCCCAGCAATGAGCAGTTCTTC	CASIITGGPSNEQFF
NA	NA	TRBV7-9	TRBJ2-7	TGTGCCAGCAGCCTCGGGCCACCCCGCCCTTCCTACGAGCAGTACTTC	CASSLGPPRPSYEQYF
TRBD1	NA	TRBV5-1	TRBJ2-3	TGCGCCAGCAGGCTACAGGGGGCGACGGTAGATACGCAGTATTTT	CASRLQGATVDTQYF
TRBD2	once	TRBV5-1	TRBJ2-2	TGCGCCAGCAGCAGGGACGGGACTACGGGCGGGGAGCTGTTTTTT	CASSRDGTTGGELFF
NA	NA	TRBV7-3	TRBJ2-2	TGTGCCAGCACCGAGGGCGGGAACACCGGGGAGCTGTTTTTT	CASTEGGNTGELFF
NA	NA	TRBV7-9	TRBJ1-6	TGTGCCAGCAGCTTAGAGGCTGTGGCGGCACCCCTCCACTTT	CASSLEAVAAPLHF
NA	NA	TRBV6-6	TRBJ2-1	TGTGCCAGCGGCGGCGGGGTTTACAATGAGCAGTTCTTC	CASGGGVYNEQFF
TRBD2	NA	TRBV30	TRBJ2-3	TGTGCCTGGAACCCGGGACTAGCTACAGATACGCAGTATTTT	CAWNPGLATDTQYF